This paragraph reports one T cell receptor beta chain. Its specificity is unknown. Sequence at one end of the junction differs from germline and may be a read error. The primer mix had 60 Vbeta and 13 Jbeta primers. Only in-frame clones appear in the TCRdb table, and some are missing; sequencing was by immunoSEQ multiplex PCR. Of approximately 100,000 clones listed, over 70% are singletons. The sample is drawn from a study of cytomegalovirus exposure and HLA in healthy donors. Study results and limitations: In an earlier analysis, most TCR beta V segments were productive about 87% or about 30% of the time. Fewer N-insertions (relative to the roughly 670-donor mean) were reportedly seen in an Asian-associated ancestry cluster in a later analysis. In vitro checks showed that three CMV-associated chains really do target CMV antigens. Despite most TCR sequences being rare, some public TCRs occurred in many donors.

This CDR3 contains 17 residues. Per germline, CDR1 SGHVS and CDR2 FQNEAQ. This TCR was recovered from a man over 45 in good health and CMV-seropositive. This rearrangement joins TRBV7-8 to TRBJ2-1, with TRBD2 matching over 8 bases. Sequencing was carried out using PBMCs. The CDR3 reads CASSLGAGGPPYNEQFF. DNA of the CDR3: TGTGCCAGCAGTTTAGGTGCGGGAGGACCCCCCTACAATGAGCAGTTCTTC.